This record covers a single TCR beta chain. Its antigen remains unidentified. TCRdb re-clonotyped the PCR reads through MiXCR. The sample holds tens of thousands of clones, approximately 15% seen once. Each patient came to thyroid surgery without any prior treatment (of any kind). The CDR3 loop spans 15 amino acids. Germline V gene sequence: CDR1 DFQATT, CDR2 SNEGSKA (reference sequence). J lost 2 bases, V lost 6 bases, and 12 bases had no gene match. This specimen comes from a study of metastatic and nonmetastatic thyroid tumors. Turning to the study itself: Repertoire data that came from the blood and tumor or nodule tissue of malignant and benign thyroid patients were compared.

Study-wide results and limits: Benign nodules were reported to have significantly lower TCR beta diversity than malignant thyroid tumors, in blood and tumor.

Material for sequencing was blood. This receptor was taken from a female donor with papillary thyroid cancer or a benign thyroid nodule (not recorded which). Some clones in this sample may be carry-over from other donors' samples. V usage is TRBV20-1 and J usage is TRBJ2-7; 8 bases line up with TRBD1. CDR3 amino acids: CSANGGQGATYEQYF. The CDR3 nucleotides are TGCAGTGCAAACGGCGGGCAGGGGGCAACCTACGAGCAGTACTTC.